This is a list of T cell receptor beta chains from one sample in a study of identical twins. Using its own MiXCR run on the 5' RACE reads, TCRdb lists one record per CDR3 protein. The profile shows hundreds of thousands of distinct CDR3 sequences, around 6.1% of them singletons. Sequenced input: naive T cells sorted from blood. The receptors here all came from a man aged 18-30 years in good health. CDR3s include the opening cysteine and the closing phenylalanine or tryptophan. A D gene is named only where the DNA matches it firmly. Rows give clone size only sometimes, using once, few, many, or a class for an expanded clone.

D gene: NA
J gene: TRBJ2-1
clone size: NA
V gene: TRBV7-6
CDR3 length: 13
CDR3 protein: CASSFGGFDEQFF
CDR3 DNA: TGTGCCAGCAGCTTTGGGGGTTTCGATGAGCAGTTCTTC

D gene: NA
J gene: TRBJ2-5
clone size: few
V gene: TRBV20-1
CDR3 length: 14
CDR3 protein: CSARGQLTQETQYF
CDR3 DNA: TGCAGTGCTAGAGGGCAGCTTACCCAAGAGACCCAGTACTTC

D gene: TRBD1
J gene: TRBJ2-7
clone size: many
V gene: TRBV6-2/TRBV6-3
CDR3 length: 16
CDR3 protein: CASNLFRGQGSYEQYF
CDR3 DNA: TGTGCCAGCAACCTGTTCCGTGGACAGGGCTCCTACGAGCAGTACTTC

D gene: TRBD1
J gene: TRBJ1-4
clone size: few
V gene: TRBV12-3/TRBV12-4
CDR3 length: 15
CDR3 protein: CASSEGQGVGEKLFF
CDR3 DNA: TGTGCCAGCAGTGAGGGACAGGGGGTAGGGGAAAAACTGTTTTTT

D gene: NA
J gene: TRBJ2-5
clone size: few
V gene: TRBV12-3/TRBV12-4
CDR3 length: 13
CDR3 protein: CASSFRDQGTQYF
CDR3 DNA: TGTGCCAGCAGTTTTCGGGACCAGGGGACCCAGTACTTC

D gene: NA
J gene: TRBJ2-1
clone size: many
V gene: TRBV29-1
CDR3 length: 14
CDR3 protein: CSVVASQAYNEQFF
CDR3 DNA: TGCAGCGTTGTAGCGTCACAGGCCTACAATGAGCAGTTCTTC

D gene: NA
J gene: TRBJ1-1
clone size: NA
V gene: TRBV18
CDR3 length: 14
CDR3 protein: CASSPGGGGTEAFF
CDR3 DNA: TGTGCCAGCTCACCAGGGGGAGGGGGCACTGAAGCTTTCTTT

D gene: TRBD1
J gene: TRBJ1-1
clone size: many
V gene: TRBV12-3/TRBV12-4
CDR3 length: 14
CDR3 protein: CASSFGTGATEAFF
CDR3 DNA: TGTGCCAGCAGTTTCGGGACAGGGGCCACTGAAGCTTTCTTT

D gene: TRBD1
J gene: TRBJ1-3
clone size: many
V gene: TRBV7-6
CDR3 length: 17
CDR3 protein: CASSLIQGASSGNTIYF
CDR3 DNA: TGTGCCAGCAGCCTAATTCAGGGGGCCAGCTCTGGAAACACCATATATTTT

D gene: NA
J gene: TRBJ2-7
clone size: many
V gene: TRBV29-1
CDR3 length: 13
CDR3 protein: CSVFGGSLYEQYF
CDR3 DNA: TGCAGCGTTTTCGGGGGATCCCTCTACGAGCAGTACTTC

D gene: NA
J gene: TRBJ2-1
clone size: NA
V gene: TRBV9
CDR3 length: 16
CDR3 protein: CASSVGGFISYNEQFF
CDR3 DNA: TGTGCCAGCAGTGTAGGGGGTTTCATCTCCTACAATGAGCAGTTCTTC

D gene: NA
J gene: TRBJ2-1
clone size: few
V gene: TRBV3-1
CDR3 length: 14
CDR3 protein: CASSQTRGSNEQFF
CDR3 DNA: TGTGCCAGCAGCCAGACGAGGGGGTCCAATGAGCAGTTCTTC

D gene: TRBD1
J gene: TRBJ1-3
clone size: many
V gene: TRBV29-1
CDR3 length: 13
CDR3 protein: CSAQTGAINTIYF
CDR3 DNA: TGCAGCGCCCAGACAGGGGCTATTAACACCATATATTTT

D gene: TRBD2
J gene: TRBJ2-1
clone size: many
V gene: TRBV5-1
CDR3 length: 18
CDR3 protein: CASSPSLKAGGPRNEQFF
CDR3 DNA: TGCGCCAGCAGCCCCTCCCTCAAAGCGGGAGGGCCCCGGAATGAGCAGTTCTTC

D gene: TRBD2
J gene: TRBJ2-7
clone size: NA
V gene: TRBV7-9
CDR3 length: 16
CDR3 protein: CASSLGEGRLNYEQYF
CDR3 DNA: TGTGCCAGCAGCTTAGGGGAGGGCAGGCTAAACTACGAGCAGTACTTC

D gene: NA
J gene: TRBJ2-2
clone size: many
V gene: TRBV4-2
CDR3 length: 14
CDR3 protein: CASSQDQQVRELFF
CDR3 DNA: TGTGCCAGCAGCCAAGATCAACAGGTCCGGGAGCTGTTTTTT

D gene: NA
J gene: TRBJ2-7
clone size: many
V gene: TRBV5-6
CDR3 length: 13
CDR3 protein: CASSDGQSYEQYF
CDR3 DNA: TGTGCCAGCAGCGACGGACAGTCCTACGAGCAGTACTTC

D gene: TRBD2
J gene: TRBJ2-2
clone size: few
V gene: TRBV3-1
CDR3 length: 16
CDR3 protein: CASSQYRGANTGELFF
CDR3 DNA: TGTGCCAGCAGCCAATACCGGGGGGCGAACACCGGGGAGCTGTTTTTT

D gene: TRBD2
J gene: TRBJ2-1
clone size: many
V gene: TRBV12-3/TRBV12-4
CDR3 length: 15
CDR3 protein: CASSLGGSVYNEQFF
CDR3 DNA: TGTGCCAGCAGTTTGGGCGGGAGTGTTTACAATGAGCAGTTCTTC

D gene: TRBD1
J gene: TRBJ2-3
clone size: few
V gene: TRBV25-1
CDR3 length: 13
CDR3 protein: CASSTDRAGSQYF
CDR3 DNA: TGTGCCAGCAGTACGGACAGGGCCGGTTCGCAGTATTTT

D gene: TRBD2
J gene: TRBJ2-5
clone size: NA
V gene: TRBV3-1
CDR3 length: 17
CDR3 protein: CASSQERLAGAQETQYF
CDR3 DNA: TGTGCCAGCAGCCAAGAAAGACTAGCGGGTGCCCAAGAGACCCAGTACTTC

D gene: NA
J gene: TRBJ1-4
clone size: many
V gene: TRBV12-3/TRBV12-4
CDR3 length: 17
CDR3 protein: CASSNNLFWTDDEKLFF
CDR3 DNA: TGTGCCAGCAGCAATAATTTATTCTGGACGGACGATGAAAAACTGTTTTTT

D gene: TRBD1
J gene: TRBJ2-5
clone size: NA
V gene: TRBV28
CDR3 length: 14
CDR3 protein: CASSAGRGQETQYF
CDR3 DNA: TGTGCCAGCAGTGCTGGCAGGGGGCAGGAGACCCAGTACTTC

D gene: TRBD2
J gene: TRBJ2-3
clone size: NA
V gene: TRBV28
CDR3 length: 14
CDR3 protein: CASKRAGGTDTQYF
CDR3 DNA: TGTGCCAGCAAACGAGCGGGAGGCACAGATACGCAGTATTTT

D gene: NA
J gene: TRBJ1-1
clone size: few
V gene: TRBV7-2
CDR3 length: 13
CDR3 protein: CASSSGTNTEAFF
CDR3 DNA: TGTGCCAGCAGTTCCGGGACGAACACTGAAGCTTTCTTT

D gene: NA
J gene: TRBJ1-1
clone size: NA
V gene: TRBV27
CDR3 length: 18
CDR3 protein: CASSPMGVEGTGNTEAFF
CDR3 DNA: TGTGCCAGCAGCCCAATGGGGGTTGAGGGCACCGGGAACACTGAAGCTTTCTTT